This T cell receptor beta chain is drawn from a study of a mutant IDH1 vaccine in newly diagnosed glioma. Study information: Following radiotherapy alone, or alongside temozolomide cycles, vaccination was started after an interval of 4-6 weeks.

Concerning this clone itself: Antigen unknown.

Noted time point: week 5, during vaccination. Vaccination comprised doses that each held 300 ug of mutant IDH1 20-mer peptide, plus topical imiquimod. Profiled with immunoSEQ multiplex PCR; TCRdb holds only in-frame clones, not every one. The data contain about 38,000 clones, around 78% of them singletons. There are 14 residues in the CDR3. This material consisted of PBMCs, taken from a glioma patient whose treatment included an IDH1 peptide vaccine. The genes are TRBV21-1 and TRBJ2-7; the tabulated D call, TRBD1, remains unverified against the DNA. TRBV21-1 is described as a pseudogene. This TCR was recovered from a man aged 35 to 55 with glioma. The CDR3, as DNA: TGTGCCAGCAGCATTTTCGGACAGACCCACGAGCAGTACTTC. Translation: CASSIFGQTHEQYF.